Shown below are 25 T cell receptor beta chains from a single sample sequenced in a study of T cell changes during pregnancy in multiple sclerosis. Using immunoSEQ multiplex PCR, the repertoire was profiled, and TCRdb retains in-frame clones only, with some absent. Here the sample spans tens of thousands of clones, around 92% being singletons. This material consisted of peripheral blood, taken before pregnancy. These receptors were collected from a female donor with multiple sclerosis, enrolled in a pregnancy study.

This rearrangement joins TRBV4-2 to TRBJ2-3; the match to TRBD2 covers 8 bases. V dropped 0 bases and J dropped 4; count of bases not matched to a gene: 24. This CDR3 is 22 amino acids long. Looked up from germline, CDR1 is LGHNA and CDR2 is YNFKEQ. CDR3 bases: TGTGCCAGCAGCCAAGATATTAAGGGCCGCGGCCACGCGGGAGGTTTCGCAGATACGCAGTATTTT. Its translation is CASSQDIKGRGHAGGFADTQYF.

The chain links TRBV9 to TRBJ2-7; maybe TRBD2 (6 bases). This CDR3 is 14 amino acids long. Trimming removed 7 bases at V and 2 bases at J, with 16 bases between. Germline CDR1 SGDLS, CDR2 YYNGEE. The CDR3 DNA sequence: TGTGCCAGCGGACAAACCCCGGGAGCCTACGAGCAGTACTTC. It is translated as CASGQTPGAYEQYF.

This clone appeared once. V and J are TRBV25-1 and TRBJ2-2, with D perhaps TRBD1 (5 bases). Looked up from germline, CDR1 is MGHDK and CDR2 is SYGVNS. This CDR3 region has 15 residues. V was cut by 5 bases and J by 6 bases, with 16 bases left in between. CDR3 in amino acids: CASSSVKGLAGELFF. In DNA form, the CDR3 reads TGTGCCAGCAGTTCCGTGAAGGGGTTGGCCGGGGAGCTGTTTTTT.

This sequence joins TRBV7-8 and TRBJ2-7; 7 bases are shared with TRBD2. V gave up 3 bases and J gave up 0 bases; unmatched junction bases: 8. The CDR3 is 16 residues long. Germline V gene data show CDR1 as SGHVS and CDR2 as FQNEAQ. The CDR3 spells CASSFLQGGSSYEQYF. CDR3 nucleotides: TGTGCCAGCAGCTTCCTTCAGGGAGGGAGCTCCTACGAGCAGTACTTC. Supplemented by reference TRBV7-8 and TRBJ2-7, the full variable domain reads GAGVSQSPRYKVAKRGQDVALRCDPISGHVSLFWYQQALGQGPEFLTYFQNEAQLDKSGLPSDRFFAERPEGSVSTLKIQRTQQEDSAVYLCASSFLQGGSSYEQYFGPGTRLTVT.

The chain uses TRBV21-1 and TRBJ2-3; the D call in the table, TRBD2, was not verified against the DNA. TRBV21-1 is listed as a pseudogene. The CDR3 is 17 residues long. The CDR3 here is CASSKALGQGGTDTQYF. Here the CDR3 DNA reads TGTGCCAGCAGCAAAGCGCTCGGGCAGGGAGGGACAGATACGCAGTATTTT.

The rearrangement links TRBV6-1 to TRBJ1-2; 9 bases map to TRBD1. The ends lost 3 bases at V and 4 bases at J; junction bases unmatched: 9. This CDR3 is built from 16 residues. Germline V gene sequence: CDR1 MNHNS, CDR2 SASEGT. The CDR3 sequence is CASSDLGTGSGYGYTF. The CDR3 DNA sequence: TGTGCCAGCAGTGATCTAGGGACAGGGTCGGGCTATGGCTACACCTTC.

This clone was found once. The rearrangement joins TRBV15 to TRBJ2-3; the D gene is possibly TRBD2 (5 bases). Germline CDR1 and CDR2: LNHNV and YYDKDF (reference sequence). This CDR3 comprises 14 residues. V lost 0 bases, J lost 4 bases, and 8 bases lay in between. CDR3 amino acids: CATSRDRGADTQYF. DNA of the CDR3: TGTGCCACCAGCAGAGATCGGGGAGCAGATACGCAGTATTTT. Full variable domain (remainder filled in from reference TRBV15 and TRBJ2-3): DAMVIQNPRYQVTQFGKPVTLSCSQTLNHNVMYWYQQKSSQAPKLLFHYYDKDFNNEADTPDNFQSRRPNTSFCFLDIRSPGLGDTAMYLCATSRDRGADTQYFGPGTRLTVL.

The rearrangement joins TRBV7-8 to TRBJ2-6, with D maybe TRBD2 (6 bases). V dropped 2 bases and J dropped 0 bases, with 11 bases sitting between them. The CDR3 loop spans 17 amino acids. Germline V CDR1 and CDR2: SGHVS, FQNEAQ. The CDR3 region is CASSLTAGSSGANVLTF. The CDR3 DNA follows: TGTGCCAGCAGCTTAACTGCCGGGAGCTCTGGGGCCAACGTCCTGACTTTC.

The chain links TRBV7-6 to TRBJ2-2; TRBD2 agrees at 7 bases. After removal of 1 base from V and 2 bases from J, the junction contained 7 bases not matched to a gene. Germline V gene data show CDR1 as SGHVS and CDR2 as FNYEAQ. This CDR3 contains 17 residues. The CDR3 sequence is CASSLEASGSNTGELFF. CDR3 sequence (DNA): TGTGCCAGCAGCTTAGAGGCTAGCGGATCAAACACCGGGGAGCTGTTTTTT.

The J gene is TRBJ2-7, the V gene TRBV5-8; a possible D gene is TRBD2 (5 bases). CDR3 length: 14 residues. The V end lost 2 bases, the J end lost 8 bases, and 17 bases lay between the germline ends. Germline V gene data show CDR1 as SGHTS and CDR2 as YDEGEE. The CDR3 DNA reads TGTGCCAGCAGCTTAGGTTCGGAGGTCAGTAAGCAGTACTTC. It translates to CASSLGSEVSKQYF.

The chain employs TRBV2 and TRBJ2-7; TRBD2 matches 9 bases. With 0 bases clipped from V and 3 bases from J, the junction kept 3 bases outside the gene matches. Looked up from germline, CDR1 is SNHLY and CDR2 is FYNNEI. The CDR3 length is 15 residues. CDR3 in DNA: TGTGCCAGCAGTGAAGCGCCTAGCGGGAACTACGAGCAGTACTTC. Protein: CASSEAPSGNYEQYF.

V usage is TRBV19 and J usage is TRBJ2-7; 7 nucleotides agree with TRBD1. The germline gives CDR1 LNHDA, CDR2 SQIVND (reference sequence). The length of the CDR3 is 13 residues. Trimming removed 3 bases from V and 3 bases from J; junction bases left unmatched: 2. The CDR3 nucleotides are TGTGCCAGTAGTATGGGGGACAGCTACGAGCAGTACTTC. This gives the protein CASSMGDSYEQYF.

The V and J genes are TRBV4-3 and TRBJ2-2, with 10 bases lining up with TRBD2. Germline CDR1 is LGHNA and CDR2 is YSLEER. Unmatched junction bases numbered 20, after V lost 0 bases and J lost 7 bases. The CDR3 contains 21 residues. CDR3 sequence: CASSQDFFYPWLAGDVGELFF. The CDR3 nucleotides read TGCGCCAGCAGCCAAGATTTCTTCTACCCTTGGCTAGCGGGAGACGTCGGGGAGCTGTTTTTT.

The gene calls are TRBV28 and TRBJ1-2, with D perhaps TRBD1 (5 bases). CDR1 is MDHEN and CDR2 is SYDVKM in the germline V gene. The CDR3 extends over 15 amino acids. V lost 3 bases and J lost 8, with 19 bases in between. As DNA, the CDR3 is TGTGCCAGCAGTTTGCCGGGACCTACGGAGGGGGGCTACACCTTC. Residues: CASSLPGPTEGGYTF.

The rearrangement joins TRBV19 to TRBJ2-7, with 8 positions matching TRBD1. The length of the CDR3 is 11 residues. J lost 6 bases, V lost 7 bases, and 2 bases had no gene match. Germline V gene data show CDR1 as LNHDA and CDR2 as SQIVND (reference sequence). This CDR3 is CASTGGREQYF. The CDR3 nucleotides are TGTGCCAGTACAGGGGGCCGCGAGCAGTACTTC.

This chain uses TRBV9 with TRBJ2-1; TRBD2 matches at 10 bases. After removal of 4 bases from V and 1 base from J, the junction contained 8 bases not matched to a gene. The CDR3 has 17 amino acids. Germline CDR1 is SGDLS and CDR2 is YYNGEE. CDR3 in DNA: TGTGCCAGCAGCCCTCGAGCGGGAGGGTTTTCCTACAATGAGCAGTTCTTC. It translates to CASSPRAGGFSYNEQFF. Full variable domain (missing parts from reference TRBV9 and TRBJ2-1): DSGVTQTPKHLITATGQRVTLRCSPRSGDLSVYWYQQSLDQGLQFLIQYYNGEERAKGNILERFSAQQFPDLHSELNLSSLELGDSALYFCASSPRAGGFSYNEQFFGPGTRLTVL.

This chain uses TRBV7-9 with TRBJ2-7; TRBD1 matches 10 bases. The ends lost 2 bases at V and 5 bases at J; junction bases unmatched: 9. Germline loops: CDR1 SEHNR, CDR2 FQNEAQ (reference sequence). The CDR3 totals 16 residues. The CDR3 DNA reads TGTGCCAGCAGCTTAAGGCCCGGGACAGGGGTGGACGAGCAGTACTTC. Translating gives CASSLRPGTGVDEQYF. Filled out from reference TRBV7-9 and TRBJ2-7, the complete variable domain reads DTGVSQNPRHKITKRGQNVTFRCDPISEHNRLYWYRQTLGQGPEFLTYFQNEAQLEKSRLLSDRFSAERPKGSFSTLEIQRTEQGDSAMYLCASSLRPGTGVDEQYFGPGTRLTVT.

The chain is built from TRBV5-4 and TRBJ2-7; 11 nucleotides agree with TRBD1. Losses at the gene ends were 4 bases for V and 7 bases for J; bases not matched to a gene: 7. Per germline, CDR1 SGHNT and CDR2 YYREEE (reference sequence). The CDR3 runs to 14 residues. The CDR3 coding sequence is TGTGCCAGCAGCGTAGGACAGGGGGCGCGGGAGCAGTACTTC. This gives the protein CASSVGQGAREQYF. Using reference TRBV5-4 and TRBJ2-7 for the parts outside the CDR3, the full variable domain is ETGVTQSPTHLIKTRGQQVTLRCSSQSGHNTVSWYQQALGQGPQFIFQYYREEENGRGNFPPRFSGLQFPNYSSELNVNALELDDSALYLCASSVGQGAREQYFGPGTRLTVT.

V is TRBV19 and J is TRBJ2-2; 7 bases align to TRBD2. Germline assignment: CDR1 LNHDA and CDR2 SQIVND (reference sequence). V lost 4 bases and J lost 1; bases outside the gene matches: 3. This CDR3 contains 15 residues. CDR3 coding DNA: TGTGCCAGTAGTAATAGCGGGCTGAACACCGGGGAGCTGTTTTTT. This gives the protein CASSNSGLNTGELFF.

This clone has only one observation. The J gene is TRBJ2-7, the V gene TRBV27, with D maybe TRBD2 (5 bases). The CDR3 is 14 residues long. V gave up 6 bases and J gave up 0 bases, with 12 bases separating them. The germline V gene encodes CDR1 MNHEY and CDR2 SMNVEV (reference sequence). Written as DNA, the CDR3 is TGTGCCAGCAGATCTCTCGGGGACTCCTACGAGCAGTACTTC. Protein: CASRSLGDSYEQYF.

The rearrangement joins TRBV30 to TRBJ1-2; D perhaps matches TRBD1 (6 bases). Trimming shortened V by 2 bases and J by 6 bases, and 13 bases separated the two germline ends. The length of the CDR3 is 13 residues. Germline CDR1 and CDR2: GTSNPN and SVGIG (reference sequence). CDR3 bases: TGTGCCTGGAGTTTGGGGGCAAGGGATGGCTACACCTTC. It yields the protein CAWSLGARDGYTF.

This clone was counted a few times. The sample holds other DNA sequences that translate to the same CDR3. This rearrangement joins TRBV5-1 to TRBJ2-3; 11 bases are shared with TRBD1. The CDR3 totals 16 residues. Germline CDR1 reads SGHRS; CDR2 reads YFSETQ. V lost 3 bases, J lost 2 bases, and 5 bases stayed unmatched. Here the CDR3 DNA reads TGCGCCAGCAGCTCAAGGGACAGGGGGGTCACAGATACGCAGTATTTT. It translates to CASSSRDRGVTDTQYF.

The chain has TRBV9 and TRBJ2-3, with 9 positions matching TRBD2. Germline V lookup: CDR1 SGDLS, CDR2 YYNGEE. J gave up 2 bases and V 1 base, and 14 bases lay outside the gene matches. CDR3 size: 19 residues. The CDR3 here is CASSVSESGLAGPTDTQYF. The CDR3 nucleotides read TGTGCCAGCAGCGTATCTGAATCTGGGCTAGCGGGGCCCACAGATACGCAGTATTTT. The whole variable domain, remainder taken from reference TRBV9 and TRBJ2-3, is DSGVTQTPKHLITATGQRVTLRCSPRSGDLSVYWYQQSLDQGLQFLIQYYNGEERAKGNILERFSAQQFPDLHSELNLSSLELGDSALYFCASSVSESGLAGPTDTQYFGPGTRLTVL.

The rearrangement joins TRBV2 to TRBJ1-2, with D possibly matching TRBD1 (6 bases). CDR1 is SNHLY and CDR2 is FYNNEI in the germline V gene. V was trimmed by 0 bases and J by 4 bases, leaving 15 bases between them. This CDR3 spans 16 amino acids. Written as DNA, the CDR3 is TGTGCCAGCAGTGAAGCGCCTTACAGGGACCTCTATGGCTACACCTTC. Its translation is CASSEAPYRDLYGYTF.

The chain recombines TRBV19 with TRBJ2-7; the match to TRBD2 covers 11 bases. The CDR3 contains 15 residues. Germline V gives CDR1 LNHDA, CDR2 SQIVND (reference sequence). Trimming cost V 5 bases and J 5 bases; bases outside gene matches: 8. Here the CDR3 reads CASSDTSGRADEQYF. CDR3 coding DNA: TGTGCCAGTAGTGATACTAGCGGGAGAGCTGACGAGCAGTACTTC.